These T cell receptor beta chains were read from a single sample in a study of blood T cells in healthy people across ages. TCRdb re-called the 5' RACE reads through MiXCR, storing one row per CDR3 protein. The sample carries some 1.5 million distinct CDR3 sequences, 40% to 45% recorded once. Sequencing input: blood. All receptors come from a woman under 30 in good health. CDR3s include the opening cysteine and the closing phenylalanine or tryptophan. D genes are given only for firm matches. Clone size is given for some rows only: seen once, a few or many times, or a class if the clone is expanded.

.	TRBV5-1	.	TRBJ1-1	CASSWGSGPNTEAFF	TGCGCCAGCAGCTGGGGGTCAGGCCCGAACACTGAAGCTTTCTTT
few	TRBV10-3	TRBD1	TRBJ1-1	CAIRAGGENTEAFF	TGTGCCATCAGGGCAGGGGGCGAGAACACTGAAGCTTTCTTT
.	TRBV6-5	TRBD1	TRBJ1-1	CASSYSSQGADTEAFF	TGTGCCAGCAGTTACTCTTCCCAGGGGGCGGACACTGAAGCTTTCTTT
.	TRBV5-6	.	TRBJ1-5	CASSSSRGLSNQPQHF	TGTGCCAGCAGCTCCTCCCGGGGGCTAAGCAATCAGCCCCAGCATTTT
.	TRBV18	.	TRBJ1-2	CASSPRSGTMITGWGYTF	TGTGCCAGCTCACCTCGTTCCGGGACAATGATAACCGGATGGGGCTACACCTTC
few	TRBV20-1	.	TRBJ2-1	CSARDLIAIGKQFF	TGCAGTGCTAGGGATTTGATTGCAATAGGAAAGCAGTTCTTC
few	TRBV3-1	TRBD1	TRBJ2-1	CASSPRQGKDEQFF	TGTGCCAGCAGCCCAAGACAGGGGAAGGATGAGCAGTTCTTC
.	TRBV5-1	.	TRBJ2-5	CASSAGYGQYF	TGCGCCAGCAGCGCGGGATACGGGCAGTACTTC
once	TRBV28	TRBD2	TRBJ2-2	CASSFASGSGTGELFF	TGTGCCAGCAGTTTTGCTAGCGGGAGCGGGACCGGGGAGCTGTTTTTT
once	TRBV7-9	.	TRBJ1-4	CASSLDPYNEKLFF	TGTGCCAGCAGCCTGGACCCTTATAATGAAAAACTGTTTTTT
.	TRBV13	.	TRBJ1-4	CASSLGQGRWTNEKLFF	TGTGCCAGCAGCTTAGGACAGGGAAGATGGACGAATGAAAAACTGTTTTTT
.	TRBV12-3/TRBV12-4	TRBD1	TRBJ1-1	CASSLRAQQGREAFF	TGTGCCAGCAGTTTAAGGGCTCAACAGGGGCGAGAAGCTTTCTTT
once	TRBV3-1	.	TRBJ1-4	CASSQGFEKLFF	TGTGCCAGCAGCCAAGGCTTCGAAAAACTGTTTTTT
few	TRBV6-5	TRBD1	TRBJ1-6	CASRRQGASNSPLHF	TGTGCCAGCAGAAGACAGGGGGCGAGCAATTCACCCCTCCACTTT
once	TRBV27	.	TRBJ1-2	CASSRTAGGYTF	TGTGCCAGCAGCAGGACTGCTGGGGGCTACACCTTC
.	TRBV19	.	TRBJ2-5	CARSLQAPSDRNQETQYF	TGTGCCAGAAGCCTCCAAGCTCCCAGCGACCGGAACCAAGAGACCCAGTACTTC
.	TRBV20-1	.	TRBJ1-1	CSVRPGGIYTEAFF	TGCAGTGTTCGCCCCGGGGGAATCTACACTGAAGCTTTCTTT
.	TRBV27	TRBD1	TRBJ2-1	CASSLNPGQGINNEQFF	TGTGCCAGCAGTTTAAACCCCGGACAGGGGATAAACAATGAGCAGTTCTTC
few	TRBV27	.	TRBJ2-1	CASSSRQASSYNEQFF	TGTGCCAGCAGCTCAAGACAGGCGAGCTCCTACAATGAGCAGTTCTTC
many	TRBV6-2/TRBV6-3	TRBD2	TRBJ2-1	CASSYRAGATMTQFF	TGTGCCAGCAGTTACCGAGCGGGGGCTACAATGACGCAGTTCTTC
few	TRBV28	TRBD2	TRBJ2-3	CASRYSGSGDTQYF	TGTGCCAGCAGGTATAGCGGGAGCGGAGATACGCAGTATTTT
few	TRBV27	.	TRBJ1-2	CASSLRGDIYGYTF	TGTGCCAGCAGTCTCCGGGGTGACATCTATGGCTACACCTTC
.	TRBV4-1	.	TRBJ2-3	CASSQGWGTTDTQYF	TGCGCCAGCAGCCAAGGATGGGGAACCACAGATACGCAGTATTTT
.	TRBV20-1	.	TRBJ1-2	CSASRDGGPYGYTF	TGCAGTGCTAGCCGAGATGGGGGTCCCTATGGCTACACCTTC
.	TRBV7-9	TRBD1	TRBJ1-5	CASSLWGQGKNQPQHF	TGTGCCAGCAGCTTGTGGGGACAGGGAAAGAATCAGCCCCAGCATTTT
many	TRBV12-3/TRBV12-4	.	TRBJ2-7	CASSLAGHEQYF	TGTGCCAGCAGTTTAGCAGGGCACGAGCAGTACTTC
.	TRBV29-1	TRBD1	TRBJ1-1	CSGGQGVNGAFF	TGCAGCGGGGGACAGGGCGTCAACGGAGCTTTCTTT
few	TRBV28	.	TRBJ1-5	CASSLVQGDQPQHF	TGTGCCAGCAGTTTGGTACAGGGTGATCAGCCCCAGCATTTT
.	TRBV11-2	.	TRBJ2-5	CASSLAGTSRFQETQYF	TGTGCCAGCAGCTTAGCTGGAACTAGCAGGTTCCAAGAGACCCAGTACTTC
.	TRBV7-2	TRBD2	TRBJ2-7	CASSLGLAGPSCEQYF	TGTGCCAGCAGCTTAGGGCTAGCGGGACCTTCCTGCGAGCAGTACTTC
.	TRBV3-1	TRBD2	TRBJ2-3	CASSLPGRGGDTQYF	TGTGCCAGCAGCCTACCTGGGAGGGGAGGAGATACGCAGTATTTT
.	TRBV20-1	TRBD1	TRBJ1-2	CSANSGQGFWYGYTF	TGCAGTGCTAATTCGGGACAGGGATTTTGGTATGGCTACACCTTC
once	TRBV7-9	TRBD1	TRBJ1-1	CASSSGQGLLNTEAFF	TGTGCCAGCAGCTCGGGACAGGGGCTCTTGAACACTGAAGCTTTCTTT
.	TRBV6-5	.	TRBJ1-2	CASSSWDGYTF	TGTGCCAGCAGTTCCTGGGACGGCTACACCTTC
few	TRBV3-1	TRBD2	TRBJ2-3	CASSRQAGGLDTQYF	TGTGCCAGCAGCCGACAAGCGGGGGGGCTCGATACGCAGTATTTT
.	TRBV10-3	TRBD2	TRBJ2-3	CAISETIAGAGTDTQYF	TGTGCCATCAGTGAGACCATAGCGGGAGCGGGCACAGATACGCAGTATTTT
few	TRBV29-1	.	TRBJ2-7	CSVEDRGQGSYEQYF	TGCAGCGTTGAAGATCGTGGCCAGGGCTCCTACGAGCAGTACTTC
.	TRBV20-1	.	TRBJ2-1	CSARGIHNEQFF	TGCAGTGCTAGAGGTATCCACAATGAGCAGTTCTTC
few	TRBV20-1	.	TRBJ2-7	CSAEKRRIYYEQYF	TGCAGTGCTGAAAAACGTAGGATCTACTACGAGCAGTACTTC
.	TRBV9	.	TRBJ1-3	CATWIKYGNTIYF	TGTGCCACCTGGATTAAGTACGGAAACACCATATATTTT
few	TRBV7-9	TRBD2	TRBJ2-1	CASSFTTVPGLAGGRQFF	TGTGCCAGCAGCTTCACAACCGTTCCGGGACTAGCGGGAGGGAGGCAGTTCTTC
.	TRBV20-1	.	TRBJ2-7	CSASTDFSYEQYF	TGCAGTGCTAGTACGGACTTCTCCTACGAGCAGTACTTC
few	TRBV20-1	TRBD1	TRBJ1-5	CSARKRQGVNQPQHF	TGCAGTGCTAGAAAAAGACAGGGAGTGAATCAGCCCCAGCATTTT
many	TRBV20-1	.	TRBJ1-2	CSARDRGSNYGYTF	TGCAGTGCTAGAGACAGAGGTTCTAACTATGGCTACACCTTC
many	TRBV29-1	.	TRBJ2-4	CSVAPSRAKNIQYF	TGCAGCGTCGCCCCTAGCCGGGCCAAAAACATTCAGTACTTC
many	TRBV12-3/TRBV12-4	TRBD1	TRBJ1-2	CASSLRQGSNGYTF	TGTGCCAGCAGCCTCCGACAGGGTTCGAACGGCTACACCTTC
.	TRBV7-9	TRBD1	TRBJ2-7	CASSIGDRPTYEQYF	TGTGCCAGCAGCATAGGGGACAGACCAACCTACGAGCAGTACTTC
.	TRBV7-2	.	TRBJ2-7	CASSPNPLGSYEQYF	TGTGCCAGCAGTCCTAATCCCCTGGGCTCCTACGAGCAGTACTTC
.	TRBV9	.	TRBJ2-3	CASSVYSADTQYF	TGTGCCAGCAGCGTTTATAGTGCAGATACGCAGTATTTT
.	TRBV10-3	.	TRBJ2-5	CAISERTGGLQETQYF	TGTGCCATCAGTGAAAGGACTGGCGGGCTCCAAGAGACCCAGTACTTC
.	TRBV20-1	.	TRBJ1-2	CSAYPGVRNYGYTF	TGCAGTGCTTATCCGGGGGTGCGTAACTATGGCTACACCTTC
few	TRBV30	.	TRBJ1-2	CAWSEDSVYGYTF	TGTGCCTGGAGTGAGGACAGTGTATATGGCTACACCTTC
.	TRBV20-1	.	TRBJ1-4	CSAKWGAANEKLFF	TGCAGCGCTAAATGGGGGGCAGCTAATGAAAAACTGTTTTTT
.	TRBV5-1	.	TRBJ2-3	CASSTGRPTDTQYF	TGCGCCAGCAGCACAGGGCGTCCCACAGATACGCAGTATTTT
.	TRBV10-2	.	TRBJ2-7	CASRAGTEAYEQYF	TGCGCCAGCAGAGCCGGGACGGAGGCTTACGAGCAGTACTTC
.	TRBV5-1	.	TRBJ2-4	CASSVDSSAIQYF	TGCGCCAGCAGCGTCGACAGCTCAGCCATTCAGTACTTC
few	TRBV18	TRBD1	TRBJ1-2	CASSQDPGQSVYGYTF	TGTGCCAGCTCACAAGACCCGGGACAGAGCGTCTATGGCTACACCTTC